This TCR beta chain was sequenced in a study of T cell responses to AZD1222 COVID-19 vaccine. Study observations and caveats: The CD4 TCRs associated with vaccination extended across spike and predominated at 160-218 and 743-854. White British donors predominated, females outnumbered males, and clonal diversity was possibly underestimated. Within unmutated variant regions lay the reported targets of nearly half of spike-specific TCRs. Baseline testing showed seropositivity in only a handful of AZD1222 recipients.

This clone was counted once. The antigen remains unidentified. TCRdb's table, derived via immunoSEQ multiplex PCR, lists solely in-frame clones and lacks some. The table shows about 150,000 clones, with around nine tenths occurring only once. The specimen was peripheral blood, collected 28 days after the second AZD1222 dose. The receptor comes from an adult who received the AZD1222 COVID-19 vaccine.

The CDR3, as DNA: TGTGCCAGTAGTATTAGCGGGAGGGTCTACGAGCAGTACTTC. Protein: CASSISGRVYEQYF. This rearrangement joins TRBV19 to TRBJ2-7; TRBD2 matches at 11 bases. The CDR3 consists of 14 residues. Trimming cost V 3 bases and J 3 bases; bases outside gene matches: 1. CDR1 LNHDA and CDR2 SQIVND come from the germline V gene (reference sequence).